This TCR beta chain stems from a study of siplizumab effects on memory and regulatory T cells. General observations from the study: A minor fraction of alloreactive clones, and no more, mapped to unstimulated subsets. Tregs proliferating in siplizumab cultures lacked confirmation of their suppressive function.

A word on this clone: Its antigen is not known.

CDR1 SGHRS and CDR2 YFSETQ come from the germline V gene. Trimming took off 4 bases at V and 0 bases at J, with 8 bases between the two ends. The CDR3 loop spans 15 amino acids. The repertoire was sequenced with immunoSEQ multiplex PCR; TCRdb's copy has only in-frame clones and lacks some. The repertoire holds around 86,000 clones, with about 94% as singletons. The sample consisted of non-Treg CD4+ T cells sorted from blood. The rearrangement joins TRBV5-1 to TRBJ2-6; possible D gene TRBD2, 5 bases. This sequence originates from a human donor in good health. CDR3 sequence (DNA): TGCGCCAGCAGCGAAGGGAGCTCTGGGGCCAACGTCCTGACTTTC. This codes for CASSEGSSGANVLTF.